This TCR beta chain was sequenced during a study of long-term antiretroviral therapy in people with HIV. V lost 0 bases, J lost 6 bases, and 9 bases lay in between. Germline CDR1 is MGHRA and CDR2 is YSYEKL. The CDR3 is made up of 14 amino acids. Version v3.0 of the immunoSEQ assay was performed at survey level. Only in-frame clones appear in the TCRdb table, and some are missing; sequencing was by immunoSEQ multiplex PCR. The table has roughly 5,600 clones, around four fifths seen once. The TCR was taken from a middle-aged man with HIV. The V and J genes are TRBV4-1 and TRBJ2-4, with TRBD2 as a possible D gene (6 bases). Specimen: unsorted PBMCs, collected 1.8 years before starting antiretroviral therapy. CDR3 amino acids: CASSQERESNIQYF. CDR3 nucleotide sequence: TGCGCCAGCAGCCAAGAACGGGAGTCAAACATTCAGTACTTC.